A single sample is the source of the 28 T cell receptor beta chains below, sequenced in a study of T-cell reconstitution after alpha-beta-depleted transplantation in children. Preparation of the TCRbeta library used unique molecular identifiers. MiXCR was run by TCRdb on the PCR reads, yielding one entry per CDR3 protein. The table lists roughly 250,000 distinct CDR3 sequences, 6.5% to 9% of them singletons. The sample here was PBMCs, mostly from graft donor cells, taken 180 days after TCRalphabeta/CD19-depleted stem cell transplant. These receptors all come from a male patient younger than 18 who had a stem cell transplant for acute lymphoblastic leukemia, so the T cells may come from the graft donor.

This clonotype came up many times. This sequence joins TRBV20-1 and TRBJ2-5, with TRBD2 matching 14 bases. The CDR3 length is 16 residues. With 4 bases clipped from V and 5 bases from J, the junction kept 9 bases outside the gene matches. Germline V CDR1 and CDR2: DFQATT, SNEGSKA (reference sequence). CDR3 sequence (DNA): TGCAGTGCTACCCGACTAGCGGGGGGGCCCTGGGAGACCCAGTACTTC. It specifies CSATRLAGGPWETQYF.

This clonotype was counted only a few times. This chain connects TRBV3-1 to TRBJ1-6; 8 bases match TRBD1. The CDR3 consists of 17 residues. CDR1 is LGHDT, CDR2 YNNKEL, per germline (reference sequence). The V and J ends lost 0 bases and 8 bases, in that order; junction bases with no gene match: 9. CDR3 DNA sequence: TGTGCCAGCAGCCAAGAAAAAGGCAGGGGGCATGATTCACCCCTCCACTTT. It translates to CASSQEKGRGHDSPLHF.

There are many counts of this clonotype. The rearrangement joins TRBV11-2 to TRBJ2-5; 8 bases line up with TRBD2. CDR1 and CDR2 (germline): SGHAT, FQNNGV. V shed 3 bases, J shed 7 bases, and the junction held 10 bases outside the gene matches. There are 15 residues in the CDR3. The CDR3 DNA is TGTGCCAGCAGCTTGACGGGGGGGGCGGGTTTGACCCAGTACTTC. As protein: CASSLTGGAGLTQYF.

This clonotype was counted many times. CDR3 loop: CSARDLGLAYNEQFF. The CDR3 nucleotides are TGCAGTGCTAGAGATTTGGGACTAGCCTACAATGAGCAGTTCTTC. The chain is built from TRBV20-1 and TRBJ2-1, with TRBD2 identical over 8 bases. The J segment lost 2 bases and the V segment lost 0 bases, leaving 3 bases of the junction unmatched. Looked up from germline, CDR1 is DFQATT and CDR2 is SNEGSKA (reference sequence). The CDR3 sequence is 15 residues long.

This clonotype was seen at least ten times. The chain joins TRBV5-1 to TRBJ2-3; TRBD1 matches 10 bases. Germline CDR1 reads SGHRS; CDR2 reads YFSETQ. V lost 2 bases and J lost 8; bases outside the gene matches: 8. The length of the CDR3 is 15 residues. As DNA, the CDR3 is TGCGCCAGCAGCTTTCGACAGGGGGCGACGGGTACGCAGTATTTT. Its translation is CASSFRQGATGTQYF.

This clonotype was seen repeatedly, ten times or more. This chain uses TRBV12-3 or TRBV12-4 with TRBJ1-1; no firm D call. V was trimmed by 3 bases and J by 4 bases, leaving 12 bases between them. The CDR3 extends over 14 amino acids. The CDR3 sequence is CASSFRERGTEAFF. The CDR3, as DNA: TGTGCCAGCAGTTTTCGGGAGAGAGGCACTGAAGCTTTCTTT.

This clonotype came up many times. This chain joins TRBV7-7 and TRBJ2-3; possibly TRBD2 for D (6 bases). The CDR3 runs 14 residues. Looked up from germline, CDR1 is SSHAT and CDR2 is FNYEAQ (reference sequence). Trimming removed 2 bases at V and 2 bases at J, with 8 bases between. DNA for the CDR3: TGTGCCAGCAGCTTAACTAGCTTCACAGATACGCAGTATTTT. Residues: CASSLTSFTDTQYF.

This clonotype was counted ten times or more. V is TRBV29-1 and J is TRBJ2-3; a possible D gene is TRBD2 (6 bases). This CDR3 comprises 13 residues. Looked up from germline, CDR1 is SQVTM and CDR2 is ANQGSEA. Trimming took off 5 bases at V and 4 bases at J, with 13 bases between the two ends. CDR3 DNA: TGCAGCGTTCCCCGCGGGGCATCAGATACGCAGTATTTT. It specifies CSVPRGASDTQYF.

This clonotype was recorded at least ten times. The V gene is TRBV6-5, the J gene TRBJ1-1, with a tentative D call TRBD1 (6 bases). Germline values: CDR1 MNHEY, CDR2 SVGAGI. V was pared by 9 bases and J by 5 bases, with 19 bases between. This CDR3 is built from 14 residues. The CDR3 region is CASEPMGAGTEAFF. The CDR3 coding sequence is TGTGCCAGTGAGCCGATGGGGGCGGGGACTGAAGCTTTCTTT.

Ten or more counts support this clonotype. The chain employs TRBV13 and TRBJ2-3; a weak D match, TRBD2 (6 bases). V dropped 2 bases and J dropped 2 bases, with 17 bases sitting between them. Germline CDR1 is PRHDT and CDR2 is FYEKMQ (reference sequence). The CDR3 has 17 residues. CDR3 region: CASSLRSFAGTTDTQYF. The CDR3 DNA reads as TGTGCCAGCAGCTTACGTTCTTTTGCGGGGACCACAGATACGCAGTATTTT.

This clonotype was seen repeatedly, ten times or more. The V gene is TRBV29-1, the J gene TRBJ2-3; the D gene could be TRBD1 or TRBD2 (5 bases each). There are 16 residues in the CDR3. CDR1 is SQVTM and CDR2 is ANQGSEA in the germline V gene. Trimming shortened V by 2 bases and J by 0 bases, and 15 bases separated the two germline ends. CDR3 amino acids: CSVELRDGFSTDTQYF. The CDR3 DNA is TGCAGCGTTGAACTCCGGGACGGGTTTAGCACAGATACGCAGTATTTT.

This clonotype was recorded many times. The chain joins TRBV7-3 to TRBJ2-3, with D perhaps matching TRBD1 (6 bases). The V gene's germline CDR1 is SGHTA and CDR2 FQGTGA. CDR3 size: 14 residues. Trimming removed 1 base at V and 2 bases at J, with 7 bases between. The CDR3 loop reads CASSLKGDTDTQYF. DNA for the CDR3: TGTGCCAGCAGCTTAAAGGGGGACACAGATACGCAGTATTTT.

This clonotype was observed many times. The chain uses TRBV7-2 and TRBJ2-1; 10 nucleotides agree with TRBD2. The junction had 6 bases not matched to a gene; V was cut back by 4 bases and J by 6 bases. Germline CDR1 SGHTA, CDR2 FQGNSA. The CDR3 has 15 amino acids. CDR3 residues: CASSSRLAGINEQFF. CDR3 DNA: TGTGCCAGCAGCTCCCGACTAGCGGGCATCAATGAGCAGTTCTTC.

A remark on this clonotype: It may be a read error: a sequence one base away is much more abundant. The chain joins TRBV5-1 to TRBJ2-7; D is uncertain. This CDR3 spans 12 amino acids. Germline CDR1 and CDR2: SGHRS and YFSETQ. DNA of the CDR3: TGCGCCAGCGGCTTGGAGTTATGCGAGCAGTACTTC. It specifies CASGLELCEQYF.

This clonotype was found many times. V is TRBV9 and J is TRBJ2-2, with D perhaps matching TRBD1 (6 bases). CDR1 and CDR2 from the germline V gene are SGDLS and YYNGEE. Between the trimmed V and J ends, which lost 5 bases and 6 bases, there was a span of 14 bases. The CDR3 has 14 amino acids. The CDR3 DNA reads as TGTGCCAGCAGTCTACAGGGTGACGCCGGGGAGCTGTTTTTT. Its translation: CASSLQGDAGELFF.

Many counts were recorded for this clonotype. The chain couples TRBV19 to TRBJ1-1, with 10 bases identical to TRBD1. This CDR3 region has 15 residues. CDR1 and CDR2 from the germline V gene are LNHDA and SQIVND (reference sequence). J lost 1 base, V lost 1 base, and 0 bases had no gene match. The CDR3 protein is CASSIGQGANTEAFF. DNA of the CDR3: TGTGCCAGTAGTATAGGACAGGGGGCGAACACTGAAGCTTTCTTT.

This clonotype was seen ten or more times. V usage is TRBV15 and J usage is TRBJ2-2; D gene ambiguous. Trimming cost V 8 bases and J 5 bases, with 6 bases left between them. The CDR3 loop spans 11 amino acids. The germline CDR1 and CDR2 sequences are LNHNV and YYDKDF (reference sequence). The CDR3 DNA sequence: TGTGCCACCTCCGGGACCGGGGAGCTGTTTTTT. Translated, it gives CATSGTGELFF.

In regard to this clonotype: The junction departs from the called germline gene at one end, perhaps through a read error. The rearrangement joins TRBV5-1 to TRBJ1-2, with 10 positions matching TRBD1. Germline CDR1 SGHRS, CDR2 YFSETQ. There are 14 residues in the CDR3. CDR3: CAISLGGQGSGYTF. In nucleotides, the CDR3 is TGCGCCATCAGCTTGGGGGGACAGGGGAGCGGCTACACCTTC.

This clonotype has a handful of counts. This sequence joins TRBV20-1 and TRBJ2-1; 10 bases map to TRBD2. Germline CDR1 and CDR2: DFQATT and SNEGSKA (reference sequence). V lost 6 bases to trimming and J lost 0 bases; unmatched junction nucleotides: 8. The CDR3 length is 16 residues. The chain's CDR3 is CSAPTSGESSYNEQFF. The CDR3 bases are TGCAGTGCCCCAACTAGCGGGGAGAGCTCCTACAATGAGCAGTTCTTC.

This clonotype was counted ten times or more. The chain has TRBV6-1 and TRBJ1-2; D remains unclear. The CDR3 has 13 residues. The germline V gene has CDR1 MNHNS and CDR2 SASEGT. V lost 7 bases to trimming and J lost 4 bases, with 13 bases between them. CDR3 region: CASTNAGSYGYTF. The CDR3 bases are TGTGCCAGCACAAACGCGGGCAGCTATGGCTACACCTTC.

This clonotype was observed at least ten times. This chain joins TRBV19 and TRBJ2-1; 8 positions match TRBD1. V shed 5 bases, J shed 3 bases, and the junction held 9 bases outside the gene matches. The CDR3 sequence is 16 residues long. In germline, CDR1 is LNHDA, CDR2 SQIVND (reference sequence). CDR3 sequence: CASSPQAGGNYNEQFF. The CDR3 DNA follows: TGTGCCAGTAGTCCTCAGGCAGGGGGCAACTACAATGAGCAGTTCTTC.

This clonotype was seen repeatedly, ten times or more. The rearrangement joins TRBV6-4 to TRBJ2-1; 7 bases fit TRBD1. The CDR3 totals 18 residues. CDR1 and CDR2 (germline): MRHNA, SNTAGT. V was clipped by 1 base and J by 0 bases; unmatched bases: 9. CDR3 protein: CASSDWGTARSSYNEQFF. The DNA of the CDR3 is TGTGCCAGCAGTGACTGGGGGACAGCGAGGTCCTCCTACAATGAGCAGTTCTTC.

There are many counts of this clonotype. This rearrangement joins TRBV11-2 to TRBJ2-1; 8 nucleotides match TRBD1. The junction had 10 bases not matched to a gene; V was cut back by 0 bases and J by 6 bases. The germline V gene encodes CDR1 SGHAT and CDR2 FQNNGV. CDR3 length equals 17 residues. In nucleotides, the CDR3 is TGTGCCAGCAGCTTAGAACCGGGACAGGTGTTTGTCAATGAGCAGTTCTTC. It yields the protein CASSLEPGQVFVNEQFF.

This clonotype was found many times. V is TRBV10-3 and J is TRBJ2-7; possible D gene TRBD1, 5 bases. Between the trimmed V and J ends, which lost 4 bases and 7 bases, there was a span of 11 bases. The CDR3 spans 12 residues. Germline lookup yields CDR1 ENHRY and CDR2 SYGVKD. The CDR3 here is CAISARGSEQYF. CDR3 DNA: TGTGCCATCAGTGCAAGGGGCTCGGAGCAGTACTTC.

CDR3 loop: CASSERRRGRGDKNIQYF. CDR3 DNA sequence: TGTGCCAGCAGTGAAAGGCGCAGGGGGCGCGGGGACAAAAACATTCAGTACTTC. The rearrangement uses TRBV6-1 and TRBJ2-4; 8 bases line up with TRBD1. The CDR3 covers 18 residues. Germline V gene sequence: CDR1 MNHNS, CDR2 SASEGT. The V and J ends lost 2 bases and 3 bases, in that order; junction bases with no gene match: 12.

This clonotype was counted only a few times. The chain is built from TRBV12-3 or TRBV12-4 and TRBJ1-5; D is unresolved. V lost 3 bases and J lost 10, with 16 bases in between. This CDR3 has 14 amino acids. DNA of the CDR3: TGTGCCAGCAGTTTCGGGATTTGGCGTTCACCCCAGCATTTT. This encodes CASSFGIWRSPQHF.

There are many counts of this clonotype. The rearrangement joins TRBV14 to TRBJ2-3, with 14 nucleotides matching TRBD2. Germline values: CDR1 SGHDN, CDR2 FVKESK. V shed 6 bases and J 5 bases; nucleotides not matched to a gene: 4. The CDR3 is made up of 15 amino acids. CDR3 residues: CASRTSGGAGDTQYF. The CDR3 region has the DNA TGTGCCAGCAGGACTAGCGGGGGGGCTGGAGATACGCAGTATTTT.

This clonotype was recorded at least ten times. The chain uses TRBV20-1 and TRBJ2-3, with D possibly being TRBD2 (5 bases). Germline V gene data show CDR1 as DFQATT and CDR2 as SNEGSKA (reference sequence). The CDR3 is made up of 16 amino acids. With 2 bases removed from V and 6 bases from J, the gap between germline ends came to 21 bases. In DNA, the CDR3 is TGCAGTGCTAGAACCCTAGCCCCTTCTGCACACGATACGCAGTATTTT. Translation gives CSARTLAPSAHDTQYF.